This TCR beta chain was recorded in a study of blood T cell repertoires in COVID-19 (dated by TCRdb to the early 2020s). Background for the entire study: Samples covering the acute and convalescent phases of COVID-19 were provided by collaborators in the United States, Italy and Spain. The prospective study material was composed of cDNA or gDNA derived from T cells, B-cell-depleted T cells, or PBMCs. Deeply sampled blood TCRbeta repertoires from subjects exposed to, actively infected with, or recovered from COVID-19 were included in the dataset. A freely available public database, intended as a resource for researchers studying the immune response to SARS-CoV-2, is where the repertoires were released. Samples were obtained from the ongoing ImmuneRACE study (first 160 participants) and from 1,254 subjects provided by 6 global collaborators. A de-identified subject ID, COVID-19 status, age in years and sex were almost always included in the sample metadata. Where available, HLA class I and class II types were taken from metadata supplied by the sample provider and were not determined by assay-based typing. Broader findings and caveats from the paper: The amount of clinical and demographic metadata varied by source and participant and was provided uncurated.

From the germline V gene, CDR1 is SGHTA and CDR2 is FQGNSA. The CDR3 numbers 15 residues from cysteine through phenylalanine. The DNA shown is the 45-base CDR3, in frame from base 1. For this chain, trimming is 2 bases at the V end and 3 bases at the J end, and the number of junction bases without a gene match is 4. Collaborating institutions collected whole blood in K2EDTA tubes following their own protocols. For TCRbeta analysis, collaborators shipped samples in one of three forms: frozen whole blood, isolated PBMCs, or DNA extracted from either of those sample types. In the case of this clone: Its antigen is not yet known. It has no much larger one-base neighbor in the sample; base qualities were not kept.

TCRbeta CDR3 regions were amplified from genomic DNA by means of the immunoSEQ Assay, a bias-controlled multiplex PCR. The paper's data handling went like this. Within the assay, amplification of reference gene primers was used to estimate how many nucleated cells each sample contained. To quantify the absolute abundance of each unique TCRbeta CDR3 rearrangement, sequence reads were collapsed and filtered. For each sample, productive Simpson clonality was calculated as the square root of Simpson's diversity index across productive rearrangements. TCRdb stores this immuneACCESS table with in-frame sequences only. Part of the clones is absent; in the studies checked, under half of the shortfall reflects unresolved V genes, and no reason is known for the rest. V and J calls and clone size are copied from that table; D and trimming were computed from the DNA. For this sample there are some 190,000 clones; 80% to 90% appear just once. Approximately 5% of the sample lies in the top ten.

This chain is built from TRBV7-2 and TRBJ2-5; TRBD2 aligns with 9 central bases. The receptor's source is a woman older than 75 with acute or convalescent COVID-19. Sample: peripheral blood. CDR3 sequence: CASSLLRLAEETQYF. The nucleotide sequence reads TGTGCCAGCAGCTTACTAAGACTAGCGGAAGAGACCCAGTACTTC.